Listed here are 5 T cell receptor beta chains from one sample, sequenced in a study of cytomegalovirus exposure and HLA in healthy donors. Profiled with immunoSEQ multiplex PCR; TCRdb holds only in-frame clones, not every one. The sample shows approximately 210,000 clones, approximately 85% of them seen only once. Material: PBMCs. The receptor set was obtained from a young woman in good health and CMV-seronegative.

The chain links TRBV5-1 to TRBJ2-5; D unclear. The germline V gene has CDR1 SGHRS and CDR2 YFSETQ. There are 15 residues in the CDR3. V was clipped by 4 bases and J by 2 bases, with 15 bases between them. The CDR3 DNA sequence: TGCGCCAGCAGCCTCCGAGACTTCCAACAAGAGACCCAGTACTTC. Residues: CASSLRDFQQETQYF. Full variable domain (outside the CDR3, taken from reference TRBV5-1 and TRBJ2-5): KAGVTQTPRYLIKTRGQQVTLSCSPISGHRSVSWYQQTPGQGLQFLFEYFSETQRNKGNFPGRFSGRQFSNSRSEMNVSTLELGDSALYLCASSLRDFQQETQYFGPGTRLLVL.

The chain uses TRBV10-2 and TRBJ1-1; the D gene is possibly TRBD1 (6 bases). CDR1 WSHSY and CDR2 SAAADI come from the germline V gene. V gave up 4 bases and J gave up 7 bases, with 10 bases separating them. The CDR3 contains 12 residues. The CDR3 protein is CASSGTASEAFF. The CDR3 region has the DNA TGCGCCAGCAGTGGGACAGCTAGTGAAGCTTTCTTT.

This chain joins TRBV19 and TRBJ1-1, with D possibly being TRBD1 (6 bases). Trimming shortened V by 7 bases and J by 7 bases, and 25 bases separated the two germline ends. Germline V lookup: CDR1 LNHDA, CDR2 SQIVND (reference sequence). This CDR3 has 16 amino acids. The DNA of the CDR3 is TGTGCCAGTATCGGTTTAGTGGGACATCAACGGGTTGAAGCTTTCTTT. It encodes CASIGLVGHQRVEAFF.

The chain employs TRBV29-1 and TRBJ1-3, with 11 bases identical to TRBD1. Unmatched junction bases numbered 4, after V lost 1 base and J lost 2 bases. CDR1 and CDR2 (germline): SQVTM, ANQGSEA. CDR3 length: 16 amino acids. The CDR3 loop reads CSVEGGTGGPGNTIYF. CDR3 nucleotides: TGCAGCGTTGAAGGGGGGACAGGGGGACCTGGAAACACCATATATTTT. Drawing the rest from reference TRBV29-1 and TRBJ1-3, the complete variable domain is SAVISQKPSRDICQRGTSLTIQCQVDSQVTMMFWYRQQPGQSLTLIATANQGSEATYESGFVIDKFPISRPNLTFSTLTVSNMSPEDSSIYLCSVEGGTGGPGNTIYFGEGSWLTVV.

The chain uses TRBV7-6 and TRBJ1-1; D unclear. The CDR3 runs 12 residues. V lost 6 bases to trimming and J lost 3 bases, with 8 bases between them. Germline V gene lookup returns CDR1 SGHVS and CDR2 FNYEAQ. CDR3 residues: CASSQIDTEAFF. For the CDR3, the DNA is TGTGCCAGCAGTCAAATTGACACTGAAGCTTTCTTT.